These 7 T cell receptor beta chains share one sample of origin, sequenced in a study of T cells after yellow fever vaccination. TCRdb analysed the 5' RACE reads with MiXCR anew, one entry per CDR3 protein. This sample has some 420,000 distinct CDR3 sequences, with about 17% found just once. This specimen was PBMCs, taken before the yellow fever booster vaccination. The receptors were gathered from a man in his late teens or twenties who received the YFV17D yellow fever vaccine.

V usage is TRBV6-5 and J usage is TRBJ1-4; weak D call: TRBD1 (6 bases). Germline V lookup: CDR1 MNHEY, CDR2 SVGAGI. Trimming removed 6 bases at V and 7 bases at J, with 18 bases between. CDR3 length: 15 amino acids. The CDR3 reads CASRQGRQGIEKLFF. As DNA, the CDR3 is TGTGCCAGCAGGCAGGGGCGGCAGGGGATTGAAAAACTGTTTTTT.

This sequence joins TRBV6-1 and TRBJ2-3, with 8 bases lining up with TRBD2. The CDR3 loop spans 17 amino acids. The ends lost 1 base at V and 4 bases at J; junction bases unmatched: 10. Germline CDR1 is MNHNS and CDR2 is SASEGT. The CDR3 bases are TGTGCCAGCAGTGAAGAGGGGGGACGGGGGGGCCCAGATACGCAGTATTTT. This gives the protein CASSEEGGRGGPDTQYF.

The sample holds a few counts of this clonotype. This rearrangement joins TRBV4-3 to TRBJ1-6; 8 positions agree with TRBD1. This CDR3 has 15 residues. V was clipped by 4 bases and J by 2 bases; unmatched bases: 1. Germline assignment: CDR1 LGHNA and CDR2 YSLEER. CDR3 DNA: TGCGCCAGCAGCCCGGACAGGGCCTATAATTCACCCCTCCACTTT. This codes for CASSPDRAYNSPLHF.

The rearrangement joins TRBV5-1 to TRBJ1-1; D not certain. Trimming stripped 4 bases from V and 0 bases from J, with 10 bases between. The CDR3 is 14 amino acids. Germline CDR1 SGHRS, CDR2 YFSETQ. The CDR3 sequence is CASSPRAVNTEAFF. The CDR3 DNA is TGCGCCAGCAGCCCCCGGGCTGTGAACACTGAAGCTTTCTTT.

This clonotype turned up a few times. The V and J genes are TRBV6-5 and TRBJ2-2, with 8 bases aligning to TRBD2. From germline, CDR1 is MNHEY and CDR2 SVGAGI. V gave up 0 bases and J gave up 4 bases; unmatched junction bases: 7. CDR3 length equals 17 residues. The CDR3 sequence: CASSYSGLEMSTGELFF. For the CDR3, the DNA is TGTGCCAGCAGTTACTCGGGACTAGAGATGAGCACCGGGGAGCTGTTTTTT.

This clonotype was detected only a few times. The rearrangement uses TRBV5-1 and TRBJ1-1; possible D gene TRBD1, 6 bases. Trimming left V 4 bases short and J 4 bases short, with 20 bases between. CDR1 is SGHRS, CDR2 YFSETQ, per germline. This CDR3 has 16 residues. CDR3 residues: CASSPGLGGAGTEAFF. The CDR3 DNA sequence: TGCGCCAGCAGCCCAGGACTCGGGGGCGCCGGCACTGAAGCTTTCTTT.

The chain has TRBV29-1 and TRBJ1-1; 7 nucleotides align to TRBD1. Germline V gives CDR1 SQVTM, CDR2 ANQGSEA. J lost 2 bases, V lost 6 bases, and 3 bases had no gene match. The CDR3 totals 12 residues. CDR3 protein: CSVRDSNTEAFF. The CDR3 bases are TGCAGCGTGAGGGACAGCAACACTGAAGCTTTCTTT.